This TCR beta chain was captured by sequencing in a study of shared clonotypes between healthy human individuals. Study observations and caveats: Sampling was confined to blood; repertoires within tissues likely differ. Naive subsets typically showed greater estimated richness than memory subsets.

This clone appeared a single time. Its target is unknown. The donor population consisted of healthy HIV-negative adults with no recent acute infections or vaccinations. Deep-level assay runs were performed. Measured with immunoSEQ multiplex PCR; TCRdb has only the in-frame clones, and not every one. The table records more than 2,000,000 clones, approximately 90% of them present only once. Per germline, CDR1 SQVTM and CDR2 ANQGSEA. Deletions cut 8 bases from V and 0 bases from J, with 8 bases between. The CDR3 spans 12 residues. Sequencing was carried out using naive CD4+ T cells sorted from blood. Subset denoted: CD45RA+ positively selected. The sequence derives from a man younger than 35 in good health. The rearrangement links TRBV29-1 to TRBJ2-4; D remains ambiguous. Here the CDR3 reads CSPRLAKNIQYF. CDR3 nucleotide sequence: TGCAGCCCTCGGCTAGCCAAAAACATTCAGTACTTC.